The rows below give T cell receptor beta chains drawn from one sample of a study of blood T cell repertoires in COVID-19. The data were produced by immunoSEQ multiplex PCR, yet TCRdb's version contains in-frame clones alone and is incomplete. The table lists 45,000 to 55,000 clones, more than 70% of them singletons. The sequencing input was peripheral blood. The source is a human donor in a cohort sampled during active COVID-19. The conserved cysteine and the conserved F or W are not part of the CDR3 here.

cdr3_aa | v_call
ASSLAWRSGELF | TRBV5-4
ASSMWTGNNEQF | TRBV7-3
ASSSVGRAYNEQF | TRBV7-8
ASSKGQGTDTQY | TRBV19
ASSKIKGLENEAF | TRBV19
ASRAGLVETQY | TRBV6-5
ASSPPRHSPLH | TRBV12-3/TRBV12-4
ASSATSGGAGDTQY | TRBV7-8
ASSYFTGGSYEQY | TRBV6-5
ASSLPGSGGEQF | TRBV7-2
ASSPELRASGETQY | TRBV7-7
AAGGQGNQPQH | TRBV24-1
ASSLRTGQETQY | TRBV7-2
ASSLRGGGTDTQY | TRBV28
ATTQVPGAYEQY | TRBV19
ASSVGERSNYEQY | TRBV9
ASSVLALSRREDLNEQF | TRBV9
ASSLAGQNEQF | TRBV7-2
ASSLWTSGGGAQAEQF | TRBV11-2
ASSQEWQGREQY | TRBV4-3
ASSRAGGRNTEAF | TRBV18
ASSSGLARIS | TRBV28
ASSLAPGQASYEQY | TRBV11-1
ASSSRVVGEAF | TRBV11-1
ASSGQFRQPQH | TRBV5-8
ASSRQGNSPLH | TRBV9
ASSLEGQGPIY | TRBV5-4
ASSLMWGQGYGYT | TRBV7-2
ASSFSGTANYEQY | TRBV7-2
ASAWGGQVDTQY | TRBV10-2
ASSHASGQGSGYT | TRBV3-1/TRBV3-2
ASSEDRGRDTQY | TRBV2
ASSYRSGGGYT | TRBV6-5
ASSTGLGDTQY | TRBV2
ASSPSFPRLSYEQY | TRBV28
ASRRLAGTDTQY | TRBV5-1
ASSTTGAGELF | TRBV6-5
ASSPSPLTDKNGYT | TRBV2
ASTLAGGTDTQY | TRBV28
ASSSGVVDWNEQF | TRBV7-2
ASSLNGGYT | TRBV28
ASNHRTGGGSTNEKLF | TRBV19
ASSLSDRPGYT | TRBV4-2
ASSLAGHVTNEKLF | TRBV5-1
ASSQDVAQLYGYT | TRBV3-1/TRBV3-2
ASSPGGTGAEAF | TRBV11-2
ASSQDSGSGAKNIQY | TRBV4-3
ASSQDYTGSDTQY | TRBV4-3
ASSLVGSASSYEQY | TRBV11-2
SAGTGTREQY | TRBV29-1